The 7 T cell receptor beta chains presented below share a single source sample, sequenced in a study of technical replicates of blood from several donors (dated by TCRdb to the late 2010s). The library was prepared using the immunoSEQ multiplex PCR assay. Imported from immuneACCESS, the table was reduced by TCRdb to in-frame sequences with V and J called. These copies leave out some clones; in studies compared against another copy, an unresolved V gene accounts for under half, and the cause of the remainder is not known. The table for this sample lists fewer than 85,000 clones; around 96% of them were counted only once. The ten largest clones represent approximately 0.32% of the sample. The sample consisted of T cells isolated from PBMCs. These receptors all stem from a human donor in good health.

The rearrangement joins TRBV4-1 to TRBJ1-2; D not resolved. This CDR3 spans 14 amino acids. In germline, CDR1 is MGHRA, CDR2 YSYEKL. The V end lost 0 bases, the J end lost 8 bases, and 13 bases lay between the germline ends. The CDR3 loop is CASSQEVSWHGYTF. The DNA for the CDR3 is TGCGCCAGCAGCCAAGAAGTTTCTTGGCACGGCTACACCTTC.

This chain uses TRBV30 with TRBJ2-7, with 8 bases aligning to TRBD1. CDR3 length: 12 amino acids. J gave up 11 bases and V 2 bases, and 8 bases lay outside the gene matches. Germline assignment: CDR1 GTSNPN and CDR2 SVGIG (reference sequence). The CDR3 loop reads CAWSMGQAREYF. CDR3 coding DNA: TGTGCCTGGAGTATGGGACAGGCTAGGGAGTACTTC.

The chain is built from TRBV9 and TRBJ1-2, with a weak D call TRBD1 (6 bases). Trimming removed 3 bases from V and 2 bases from J, with 17 bases in between. CDR3 length equals 16 residues. Per germline, CDR1 SGDLS and CDR2 YYNGEE. The CDR3 coding sequence is TGTGCCAGCAGCGCCGGTGTAGGGGGAGGGAACTATGGCTACACCTTC. Protein product: CASSAGVGGGNYGYTF.

V gene TRBV13 combines with J gene TRBJ1-4; D uncertain. The CDR3 spans 16 residues. Deletions cut 5 bases from V and 4 bases from J, with 17 bases between. From germline, CDR1 is PRHDT and CDR2 FYEKMQ (reference sequence). CDR3 DNA: TGTGCCAGCAGCAAATATGGGATAGCGGATAATGAAAAACTGTTTTTT. Translating it yields CASSKYGIADNEKLFF.

CDR3 sequence (DNA): TGCAGCGTTGAACACAGGGTGGGCGGAAACACCATATATTTT. Encoded protein: CSVEHRVGGNTIYF. The chain joins TRBV29-1 to TRBJ1-3, with a possible D match to TRBD1 (6 bases). V lost 2 bases and J 4 bases, leaving 12 bases between the germline ends. Germline V gene sequence: CDR1 SQVTM, CDR2 ANQGSEA. The CDR3 loop spans 14 amino acids.

The V gene is TRBV9, the J gene TRBJ2-7, with 7 bases identical to TRBD2. This CDR3 has 15 residues. Germline loops: CDR1 SGDLS, CDR2 YYNGEE. V lost 4 bases, J lost 3 bases, and 10 bases stayed unmatched. CDR3 nucleotide sequence: TGTGCCAGCAGCCCGGAAGCGGGATGGGTCTACGAGCAGTACTTC. This codes for CASSPEAGWVYEQYF.

V gene TRBV7-6 combines with J gene TRBJ1-1, with 7 bases fitting TRBD1. CDR3 length: 14 amino acids. Germline-derived CDR1 and CDR2 are SGHVS and FNYEAQ. The V gene end was trimmed by 1 base and the J gene end by 5 bases; junction bases not matched to a gene: 4. The chain's CDR3 is CASSLGQGRTEAFF. As DNA, the CDR3 is TGTGCCAGCAGCTTAGGACAGGGCCGTACTGAAGCTTTCTTT.